This T cell receptor beta chain appears in the sequencing data of a study of shared clonotypes between healthy human individuals. Sorted-subset replicate PCR reactions contained around 220 ng DNA, corresponding to about 30,000 T cell genomes. Libraries were prepared by immunoSEQ multiplex PCR; TCRdb keeps only in-frame clonotypes and omits some of them. Of 2 million to 2.5 million clones listed, 90% to 95% are singletons. V dropped 5 bases and J dropped 8; count of bases not matched to a gene: 6. The CDR3 spans 13 residues. Germline CDR1 and CDR2: SEHNR and FQNEAQ (reference sequence). Naive CD8 cells lacked CD45RO, underwent positive selection for CCR7 and left out terminally differentiated effector memory CD45RA+ cells. Free of recent acute infections or vaccinations, the donors were healthy HIV-negative adults.

The TCR was taken from a man aged 18 to 30 in good health. Some clones in this sample may be carry-over from other donors' samples. The sample was naive CD8+ T cells from PBMCs. The V and J genes are TRBV7-9 and TRBJ1-2; TRBD1 agrees at 9 bases. CDR3 amino acids: CASSPDRGRGYTF. In nucleotides, the CDR3 is TGTGCCAGCAGCCCGGACAGGGGAAGGGGCTACACCTTC.